This entry lists 9 T cell receptor beta chains sequenced from one sample in a study of CD8+ T cells in alopecia areata. RNA extraction was followed by reverse transcription into cDNA, which acted as the sequencing template. Using immunoSEQ multiplex PCR, the repertoire was profiled, and TCRdb retains in-frame clones only, with some absent. Of some 99,000 clones in the sample, roughly 64% were seen once. Described treatment: oral pan-JAK inhibitor, 5-10 mg twice daily. The source was CD8+ T cells sorted from blood, collected at week 4, from a patient treated with tofacitinib. All receptors come from a human donor with alopecia areata.

This sequence joins TRBV9 and TRBJ2-7; the match to TRBD2 covers 8 bases. The CDR3 runs to 14 residues. Germline loops: CDR1 SGDLS, CDR2 YYNGEE. V gave up 4 bases and J gave up 1 base; unmatched junction bases: 4. The CDR3 here is CASSLGTSSYEQYF. The CDR3 region has the DNA TGTGCCAGCAGCTTAGGGACTAGTTCCTACGAGCAGTACTTC.

The chain uses TRBV9 and TRBJ2-5; D may be TRBD2 (6 bases). The CDR3 spans 17 residues. Germline CDR1 reads SGDLS; CDR2 reads YYNGEE. With 0 bases removed from V and 3 bases from J, the gap between germline ends came to 18 bases. Here the CDR3 DNA reads TGTGCCAGCAGCGTAGGGATCCAGGGACTGATCGAAGAGACCCAGTACTTC. Amino acids: CASSVGIQGLIEETQYF.

V usage is TRBV27 and J usage is TRBJ2-7; 10 nucleotides agree with TRBD1. The germline V gene encodes CDR1 MNHEY and CDR2 SMNVEV (reference sequence). V lost 9 bases, J lost 0 bases, and 2 bases stayed unmatched. This CDR3 is built from 13 residues. The CDR3 is CASRQGASYEQYF. The CDR3 DNA reads TGTGCCAGTCGACAGGGGGCCTCCTACGAGCAGTACTTC.

The rearrangement links TRBV6-5 to TRBJ2-1, with D uncertain. This CDR3 is built from 14 residues. Germline assignment: CDR1 MNHEY and CDR2 SVGAGI. Trimming removed 2 bases from V and 6 bases from J, with 11 bases in between. CDR3 DNA: TGTGCCAGCAGTTACGGTTCAGACGCCAATGAGCAGTTCTTC. This gives the protein CASSYGSDANEQFF.

This clone was recorded a few times. This chain links TRBV6-6 with TRBJ1-1; no definite D call. V dropped 2 bases and J dropped 8 bases, with 12 bases sitting between them. The CDR3 consists of 13 residues. Per the germline V gene, CDR1 is MNHNY and CDR2 is SVGAGI (reference sequence). CDR3 protein: CASSYGQPAEAFF. CDR3 DNA: TGTGCCAGCAGTTACGGCCAGCCCGCCGAAGCTTTCTTT.

About this clone itself: A read error may produce the germline difference seen at one junction end. The chain combines TRBV25-1 with TRBJ2-5, with 7 bases matching TRBD2. The CDR3 is made up of 14 amino acids. Germline CDR1 and CDR2: MGHDK and SYGVNS. CDR3 sequence reads: CASSDGQWGGPPHF. CDR3 coding DNA: TGTGCCAGCAGTGACGGTCAATGGGGGGGACCCCCGCACTTC.

This clone has just a few counts. The chain recombines TRBV5-6 with TRBJ2-7; the match to TRBD1 covers 7 bases. This CDR3 has 15 amino acids. Trimming took 0 bases from V and 2 from J; bases not matched to a gene: 5. Per germline, CDR1 SGHDT and CDR2 YYEEEE. CDR3 DNA sequence: TGTGCCAGCAGCTTGGAGGGACAGAACACCTACGAGCAGTACTTC. Amino acids: CASSLEGQNTYEQYF. Filled out from reference TRBV5-6 and TRBJ2-7, the complete variable domain reads DAGVTQSPTHLIKTRGQQVTLRCSPKSGHDTVSWYQQALGQGPQFIFQYYEEEERQRGNFPDRFSGHQFPNYSSELNVNALLLGDSALYLCASSLEGQNTYEQYFGPGTRLTVT.

The chain joins TRBV7-9 to TRBJ2-7; TRBD2 matches 9 bases. Unmatched junction bases numbered 2, after V lost 5 bases and J lost 3 bases. Germline V lookup: CDR1 SEHNR, CDR2 FQNEAQ (reference sequence). This CDR3 has 13 amino acids. The CDR3 here is CASSRGGVYEQYF. CDR3 nucleotide sequence: TGTGCCAGCAGCCGCGGGGGGGTCTACGAGCAGTACTTC.

This chain uses TRBV6-5 with TRBJ2-7; 9 nucleotides align to TRBD1. V lost 6 bases and J lost 4; bases outside the gene matches: 10. The CDR3 length is 15 residues. CDR1 is MNHEY and CDR2 is SVGAGI in the germline V gene. Here the CDR3 reads CASSPGRQGVYEQYF. CDR3 in DNA: TGTGCCAGCAGCCCCGGGAGACAGGGGGTGTACGAGCAGTACTTC.